This T cell receptor (beta chain) was captured by sequencing in a study of T-cell reconstitution after alpha-beta-depleted transplantation in children. The sample holds many counts of this clonotype. A library of TCRbeta sequences, prepared with unique molecular identifiers, was generated. TCRdb re-called the PCR reads with MiXCR, one entry per CDR3 protein. The repertoire holds roughly 350,000 distinct CDR3 sequences, with roughly 15% as singletons. Sequenced here: PBMCs, mostly from graft donor cells, sampled 360 days after TCRalphabeta/CD19-depleted stem cell transplant. The sequence was collected from a male patient aged 2 to 9 who had a stem cell transplant for acute lymphoblastic leukemia, so the T cells may come from the graft donor.

The CDR3 DNA reads TGTGCCAGCATGAAGGGGCGAGAGACCCAGTACTTC. This translates into CASMKGRETQYF. The J gene is TRBJ2-5, the V gene TRBV12-3 or TRBV12-4; the D gene is possibly TRBD1 (5 bases). This CDR3 is 12 amino acids long. Trimming left V 7 bases short and J 4 bases short, with 10 bases between.